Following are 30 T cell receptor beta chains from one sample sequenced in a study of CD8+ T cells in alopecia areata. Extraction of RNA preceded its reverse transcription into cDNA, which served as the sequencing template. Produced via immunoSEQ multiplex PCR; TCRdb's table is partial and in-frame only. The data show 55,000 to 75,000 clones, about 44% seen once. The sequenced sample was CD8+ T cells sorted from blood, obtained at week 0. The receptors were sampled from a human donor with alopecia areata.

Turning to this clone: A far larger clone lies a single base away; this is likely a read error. Here the CDR3 reads CASSQDRGRALNEQFF. CDR3 sequence (DNA): TGTGCCAGCAGCCAAGATCGCGGGAGGGCCCTCAATGAGCAGTTCTTC. The chain combines TRBV4-2 with TRBJ2-1, with TRBD2 identical over 9 bases. The length of the CDR3 is 16 residues. In germline, CDR1 is LGHNA, CDR2 YNFKEQ. The trim removed 0 bases at V and 6 bases at J, leaving 6 bases unmatched.

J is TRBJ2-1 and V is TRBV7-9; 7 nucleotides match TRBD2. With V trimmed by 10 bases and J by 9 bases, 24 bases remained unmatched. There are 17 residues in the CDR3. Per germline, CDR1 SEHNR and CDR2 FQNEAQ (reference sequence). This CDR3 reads CATIIPLGRGGLREQFF. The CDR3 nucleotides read TGTGCCACCATTATCCCCCTGGGGAGGGGAGGCTTACGTGAGCAGTTCTTC.

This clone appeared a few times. CDR3 in amino acids: CASSPRLGSYEQYF. The CDR3 DNA reads TGTGCCAGCAGCCCCCGACTGGGAAGTTACGAGCAGTACTTC. The chain links TRBV9 to TRBJ2-7, with D uncertain. This CDR3 is built from 14 residues. CDR1 and CDR2 from the germline V gene are SGDLS and YYNGEE. Between the trimmed V and J ends, which lost 4 bases and 4 bases, there was a span of 15 bases.

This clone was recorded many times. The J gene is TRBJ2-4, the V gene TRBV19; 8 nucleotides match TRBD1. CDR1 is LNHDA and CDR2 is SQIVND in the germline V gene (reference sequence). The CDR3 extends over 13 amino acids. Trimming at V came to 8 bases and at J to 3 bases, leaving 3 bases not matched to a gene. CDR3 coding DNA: TGTGCCAGTTCGGGACAGGACAAAAACATTCAGTACTTC. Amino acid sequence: CASSGQDKNIQYF. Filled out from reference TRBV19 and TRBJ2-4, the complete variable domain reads DGGITQSPKYLFRKEGQNVTLSCEQNLNHDAMYWYRQDPGQGLRLIYYSQIVNDFQKGDIAEGYSVSREKKESFPLTVTSAQKNPTAFYLCASSGQDKNIQYFGAGTRLSVL.

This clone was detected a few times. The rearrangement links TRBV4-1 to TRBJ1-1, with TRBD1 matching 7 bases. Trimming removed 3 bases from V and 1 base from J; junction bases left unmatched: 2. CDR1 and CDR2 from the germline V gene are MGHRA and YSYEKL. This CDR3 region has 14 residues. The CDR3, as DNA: TGCGCCAGCAGCCAGGGACAGCGGAACACTGAAGCTTTCTTT. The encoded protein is CASSQGQRNTEAFF.

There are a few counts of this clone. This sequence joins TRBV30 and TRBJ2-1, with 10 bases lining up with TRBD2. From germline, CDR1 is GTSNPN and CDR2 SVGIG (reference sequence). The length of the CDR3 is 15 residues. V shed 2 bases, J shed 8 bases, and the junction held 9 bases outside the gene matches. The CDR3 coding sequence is TGTGCCTGGAGTCCGGGACTAGCGAGAAGGGATGAGCAGTTCTTC. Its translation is CAWSPGLARRDEQFF.

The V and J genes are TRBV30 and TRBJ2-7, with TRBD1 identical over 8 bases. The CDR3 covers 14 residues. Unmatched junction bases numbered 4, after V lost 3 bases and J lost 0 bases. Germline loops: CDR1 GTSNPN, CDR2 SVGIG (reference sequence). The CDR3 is CAWSRTGSSYEQYF. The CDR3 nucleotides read TGTGCCTGGAGCCGGACAGGGAGCTCCTACGAGCAGTACTTC.

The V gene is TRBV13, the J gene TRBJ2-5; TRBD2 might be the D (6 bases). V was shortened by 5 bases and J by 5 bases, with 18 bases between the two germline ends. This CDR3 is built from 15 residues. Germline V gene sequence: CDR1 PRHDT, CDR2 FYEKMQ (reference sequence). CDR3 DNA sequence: TGTGCCAGCAGCCCCGACCGCCGGGGGATGGAGACCCAGTACTTC. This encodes CASSPDRRGMETQYF.

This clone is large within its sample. CDR3: CASSYSTSWQETQYF. The CDR3 nucleotides read TGTGCCAGCAGTTACTCGACTAGTTGGCAAGAGACCCAGTACTTC. The chain couples TRBV6-5 to TRBJ2-5, with D maybe TRBD2 (6 bases). The germline gives CDR1 MNHEY, CDR2 SVGAGI. The length of the CDR3 is 15 residues. The ends were cut back, 0 bases at V and 2 bases at J, with 10 bases in the middle.

The DNA for the CDR3 is TGTGCCAGCATGGGGACTAGGGAGACCCAGTACTTC. Translation gives CASMGTRETQYF. V and J are TRBV27 and TRBJ2-5; 8 bases map to TRBD2. The J segment lost 5 bases and the V segment lost 7 bases, leaving 3 bases of the junction unmatched. The germline gives CDR1 MNHEY, CDR2 SMNVEV (reference sequence). This CDR3 spans 12 amino acids.

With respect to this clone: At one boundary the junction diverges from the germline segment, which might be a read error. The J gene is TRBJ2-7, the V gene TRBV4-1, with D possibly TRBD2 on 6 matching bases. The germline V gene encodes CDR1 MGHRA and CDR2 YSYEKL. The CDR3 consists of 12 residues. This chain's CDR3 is CASSQVGGEQYF. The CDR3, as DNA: TGCGCCAGCAGCCAAGTGGGAGGCGAGCAGTATTTC.

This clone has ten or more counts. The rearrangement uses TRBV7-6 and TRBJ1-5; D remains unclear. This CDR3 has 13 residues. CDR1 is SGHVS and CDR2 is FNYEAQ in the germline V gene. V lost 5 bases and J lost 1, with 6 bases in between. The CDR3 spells CASSGGSNQPQHF. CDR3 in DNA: TGTGCCAGCAGCGGCGGGAGCAATCAGCCCCAGCATTTT.

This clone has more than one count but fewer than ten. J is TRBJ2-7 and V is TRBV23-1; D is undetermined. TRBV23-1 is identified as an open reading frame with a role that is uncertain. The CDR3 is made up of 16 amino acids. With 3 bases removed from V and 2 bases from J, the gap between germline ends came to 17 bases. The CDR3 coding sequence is TGCGCCAGCAGTCACTGGTTGGAGACAAGGACCTACGAGCAGTACTTC. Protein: CASSHWLETRTYEQYF.

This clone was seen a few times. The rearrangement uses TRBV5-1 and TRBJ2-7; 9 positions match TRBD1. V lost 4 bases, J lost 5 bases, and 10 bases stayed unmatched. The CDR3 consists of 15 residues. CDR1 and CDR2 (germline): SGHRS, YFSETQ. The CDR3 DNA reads TGCGCCAGCAGCACCACAGGGGGCATCGGGAACGAGCAGTACTTC. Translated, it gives CASSTTGGIGNEQYF. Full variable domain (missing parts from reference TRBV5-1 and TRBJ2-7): KAGVTQTPRYLIKTRGQQVTLSCSPISGHRSVSWYQQTPGQGLQFLFEYFSETQRNKGNFPGRFSGRQFSNSRSEMNVSTLELGDSALYLCASSTTGGIGNEQYFGPGTRLTVT.

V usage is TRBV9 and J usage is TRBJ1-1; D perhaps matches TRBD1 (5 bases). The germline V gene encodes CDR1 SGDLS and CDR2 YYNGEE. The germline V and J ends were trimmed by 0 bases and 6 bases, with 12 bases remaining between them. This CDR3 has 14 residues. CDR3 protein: CASSVGTVGPEAFF. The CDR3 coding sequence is TGTGCCAGCAGCGTAGGCACTGTGGGACCTGAAGCTTTCTTT. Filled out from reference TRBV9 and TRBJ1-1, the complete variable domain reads DSGVTQTPKHLITATGQRVTLRCSPRSGDLSVYWYQQSLDQGLQFLIQYYNGEERAKGNILERFSAQQFPDLHSELNLSSLELGDSALYFCASSVGTVGPEAFFGQGTRLTVV.

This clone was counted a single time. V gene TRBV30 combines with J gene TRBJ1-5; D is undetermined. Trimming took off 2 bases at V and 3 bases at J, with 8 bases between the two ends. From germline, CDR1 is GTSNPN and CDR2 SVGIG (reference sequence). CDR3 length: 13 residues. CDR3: CAWSLGYNQPQHF. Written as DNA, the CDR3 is TGTGCCTGGAGTTTAGGGTACAATCAGCCCCAGCATTTT.

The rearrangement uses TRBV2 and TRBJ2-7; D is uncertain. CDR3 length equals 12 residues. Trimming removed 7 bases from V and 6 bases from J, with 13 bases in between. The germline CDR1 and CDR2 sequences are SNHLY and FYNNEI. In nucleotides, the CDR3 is TGTGCCAGCACCGAGACGGGTCTCGAGCAGTACTTC. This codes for CASTETGLEQYF.

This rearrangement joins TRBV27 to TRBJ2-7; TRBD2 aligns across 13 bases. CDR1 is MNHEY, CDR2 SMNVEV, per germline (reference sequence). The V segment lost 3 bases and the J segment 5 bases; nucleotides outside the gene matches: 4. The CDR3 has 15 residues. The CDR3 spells CASSFRTSGRDEQYF. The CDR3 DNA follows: TGTGCCAGCAGTTTCCGGACTAGCGGGAGAGACGAGCAGTACTTC.

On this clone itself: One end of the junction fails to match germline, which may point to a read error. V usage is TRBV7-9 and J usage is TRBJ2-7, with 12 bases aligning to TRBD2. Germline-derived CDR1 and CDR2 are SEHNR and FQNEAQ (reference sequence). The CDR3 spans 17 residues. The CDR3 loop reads CASSLAGGETSSYEQYF. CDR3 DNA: TGTGCCAGCAGCCTAGCGGGAGGGGAAACATCGTCCTACGAGCAGTACTTC.

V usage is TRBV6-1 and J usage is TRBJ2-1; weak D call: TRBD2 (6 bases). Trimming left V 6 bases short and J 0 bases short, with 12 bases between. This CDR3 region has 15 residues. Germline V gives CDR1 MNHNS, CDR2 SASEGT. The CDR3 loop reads CASRAGLSSYNEQFF. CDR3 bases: TGTGCCAGCAGGGCGGGGTTAAGCTCCTACAATGAGCAGTTCTTC.

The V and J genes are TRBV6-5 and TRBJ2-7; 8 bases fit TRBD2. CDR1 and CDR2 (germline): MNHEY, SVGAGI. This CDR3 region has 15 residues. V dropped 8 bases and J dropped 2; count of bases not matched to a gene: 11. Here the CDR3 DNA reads TGTGCCAGCTCCTACGGAGCGGGAGTACCCTACGAGCAGTACTTC. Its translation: CASSYGAGVPYEQYF.

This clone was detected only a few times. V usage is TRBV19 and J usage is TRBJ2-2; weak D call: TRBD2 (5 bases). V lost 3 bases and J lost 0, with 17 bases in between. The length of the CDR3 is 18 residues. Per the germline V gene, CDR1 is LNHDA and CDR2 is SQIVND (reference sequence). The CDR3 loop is CASSISLLAEANTGELFF. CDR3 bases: TGTGCCAGTAGTATTTCCCTTCTGGCGGAGGCGAACACCGGGGAGCTGTTTTTT.

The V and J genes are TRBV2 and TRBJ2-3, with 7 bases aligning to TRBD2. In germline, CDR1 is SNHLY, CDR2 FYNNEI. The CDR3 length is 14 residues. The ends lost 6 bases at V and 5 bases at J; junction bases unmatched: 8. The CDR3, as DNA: TGTGCCAGCAGCCCCCCTAGCGGTTTAGATACGCAGTATTTT. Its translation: CASSPPSGLDTQYF.

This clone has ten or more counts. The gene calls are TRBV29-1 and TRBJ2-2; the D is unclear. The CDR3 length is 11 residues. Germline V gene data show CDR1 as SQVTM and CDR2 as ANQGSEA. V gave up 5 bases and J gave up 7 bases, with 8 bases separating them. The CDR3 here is CSVRYGGELFF. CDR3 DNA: TGCAGCGTTAGGTACGGCGGGGAGCTGTTTTTT.

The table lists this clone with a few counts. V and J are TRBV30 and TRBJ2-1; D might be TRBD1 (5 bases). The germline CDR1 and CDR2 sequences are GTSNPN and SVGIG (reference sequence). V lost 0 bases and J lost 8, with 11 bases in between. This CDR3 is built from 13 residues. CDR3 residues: CAWSVFQGYEQFF. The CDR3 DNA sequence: TGTGCCTGGAGTGTTTTTCAGGGCTATGAGCAGTTCTTC.

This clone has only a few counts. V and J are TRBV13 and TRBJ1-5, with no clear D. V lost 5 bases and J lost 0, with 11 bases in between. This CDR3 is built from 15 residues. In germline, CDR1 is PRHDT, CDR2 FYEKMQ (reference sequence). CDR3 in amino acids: CASSVRENSNQPQHF. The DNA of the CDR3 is TGTGCCAGCAGCGTTAGGGAAAATAGCAATCAGCCCCAGCATTTT. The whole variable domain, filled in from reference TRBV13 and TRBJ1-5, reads AAGVIQSPRHLIKEKRETATLKCYPIPRHDTVYWYQQGPGQDPQFLISFYEKMQSDKGSIPDRFSAQQFSDYHSELNMSSLELGDSALYFCASSVRENSNQPQHFGDGTRLSIL.

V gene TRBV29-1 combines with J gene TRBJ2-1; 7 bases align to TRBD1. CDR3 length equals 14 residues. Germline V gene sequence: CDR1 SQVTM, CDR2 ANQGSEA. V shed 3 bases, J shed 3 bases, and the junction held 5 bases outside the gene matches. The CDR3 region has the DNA TGCAGCGTTGATTTTGGACAGGACTACAATGAGCAGTTCTTC. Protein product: CSVDFGQDYNEQFF.

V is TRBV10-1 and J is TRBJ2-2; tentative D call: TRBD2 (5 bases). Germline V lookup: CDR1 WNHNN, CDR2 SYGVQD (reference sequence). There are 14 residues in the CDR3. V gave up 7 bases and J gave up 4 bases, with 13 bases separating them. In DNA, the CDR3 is TGCGCCAGCACGGGGAGAGCGACCACCGGGGAGCTGTTTTTT. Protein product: CASTGRATTGELFF.

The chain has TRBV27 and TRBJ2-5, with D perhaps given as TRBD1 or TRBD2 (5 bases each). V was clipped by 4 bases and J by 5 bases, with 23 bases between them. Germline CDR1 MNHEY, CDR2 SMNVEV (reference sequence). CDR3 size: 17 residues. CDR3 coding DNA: TGTGCCAGCAGTTATCTCCCACCGGGACGGGCCGCGGAGACCCAGTACTTC. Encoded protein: CASSYLPPGRAAETQYF.

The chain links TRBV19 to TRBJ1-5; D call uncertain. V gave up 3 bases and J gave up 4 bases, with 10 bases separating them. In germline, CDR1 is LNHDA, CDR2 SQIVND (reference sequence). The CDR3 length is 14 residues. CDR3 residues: CASSIGLGNQPQHF. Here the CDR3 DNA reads TGTGCCAGTAGTATTGGACTGGGAAATCAGCCCCAGCATTTT.